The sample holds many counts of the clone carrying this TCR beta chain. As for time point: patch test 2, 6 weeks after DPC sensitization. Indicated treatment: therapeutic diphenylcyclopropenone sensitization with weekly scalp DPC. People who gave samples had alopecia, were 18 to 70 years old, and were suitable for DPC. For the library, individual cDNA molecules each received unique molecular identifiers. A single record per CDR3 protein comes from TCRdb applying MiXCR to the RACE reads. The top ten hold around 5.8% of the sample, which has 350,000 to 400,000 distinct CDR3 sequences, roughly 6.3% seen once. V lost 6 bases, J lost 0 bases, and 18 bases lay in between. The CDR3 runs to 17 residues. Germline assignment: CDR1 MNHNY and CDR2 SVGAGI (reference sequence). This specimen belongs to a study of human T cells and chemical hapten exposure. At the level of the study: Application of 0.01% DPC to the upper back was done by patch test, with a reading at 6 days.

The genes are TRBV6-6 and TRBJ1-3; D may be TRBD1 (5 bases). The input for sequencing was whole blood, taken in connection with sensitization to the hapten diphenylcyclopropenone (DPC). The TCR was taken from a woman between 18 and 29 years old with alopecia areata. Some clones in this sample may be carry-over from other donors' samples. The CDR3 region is CASRPKAQALSGNTIYF. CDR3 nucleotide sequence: TGTGCCAGCAGACCCAAGGCACAGGCCCTCTCTGGAAACACCATATATTTT.